The clone carrying this T cell receptor (beta chain) was seen a few times. Its target is not known. This entry comes from a study of T-cell memory formation after mild COVID-19. Study outcomes and limitations: Contracting clones localized mainly to CM and EM when CD4+ and mainly to EMRA when CD8+. The authors left the SARS-CoV-2 specificity of second-wave clones peaking on day 37 unconfirmed. The study found balanced CD4/CD8 in clones contracting day 15 to 85 and a CD4+ lean in later expanders. Some clones that responded were present in memory (sampled pre-infection), which suggests cross-reactive memory joined.

TCRdb fed the 5' RACE reads into MiXCR, producing one record per CDR3 protein. The sample carries around 310,000 distinct CDR3 sequences, about 20% recorded once. The CDR3 runs 15 residues. Germline V gives CDR1 SGHTS, CDR2 YDEGEE. The V gene end was trimmed by 4 bases and the J gene end by 5 bases; junction bases not matched to a gene: 11. Input material: PBMCs or a T cell subset sorted from them (not recorded which). The J gene is TRBJ2-5, the V gene TRBV5-8; 7 nucleotides line up with TRBD1. The sequence derives from a man aged 18 to 35 who had mild COVID-19 (a few samples of this study predate the infection). Cell type and time point are not known. The CDR3 DNA reads TGTGCCAGCAGCGATGGACAGGAGTCTTCGGAGACCCAGTACTTC. It yields the protein CASSDGQESSETQYF.